This TCR beta chain is from a study of graft-versus-host responses after intestinal transplantation. Turning to the study itself: Recipients had transplants, and these were multivisceral, liver-intestinal, or isolated intestinal. All of the recipients had induction that used anti-thymocyte globulin, then tacrolimus and steroids for around three years.

Regarding the study as a whole: Early post-transplant declines in HvG were associated with peak levels of circulating GvH clones. Investigators detected GvH clones in recipient marrow, with some emerging earlier in ileum or blood.

This clone rates as medium-sized. What it binds is unknown. Graft material was processed, releasing intraepithelial and lamina propria lymphocytes. Germline V gene lookup returns CDR1 KGHSH and CDR2 LQKENI. This CDR3 region has 14 residues. After removal of 5 bases from V and 0 bases from J, the junction contained 2 bases not matched to a gene. Clones were read by immunoSEQ multiplex PCR, and TCRdb kept only the in-frame ones, dropping some. The sample carries approximately 7,000 clones, approximately 68% recorded once. This material consisted of ileum tissue, taken about 230 days after intestinal transplantation. The chain is built from TRBV18 and TRBJ1-2, with 8 bases matching TRBD1. The clonotype was recovered from a human patient who received an intestinal transplant, so some T cells may come from the graft donor. The CDR3 coding sequence is TGTGCCAGCTCAAGACAGGGGTCTAACTATGGCTACACCTTC. Residues: CASSRQGSNYGYTF.